A selection of T cell receptor beta chains follows, all from one sample in a study of cytomegalovirus exposure and HLA in healthy donors. Method: immunoSEQ multiplex PCR; TCRdb's copy keeps in-frame clones and lacks some. Of about 200,000 clones in the sample, 80% to 90% were seen once. Sequencing input: PBMCs. These receptors all come from a woman aged 30 to 39 in good health and CMV-seronegative. CDR3s include the opening cysteine and the closing phenylalanine or tryptophan. Each record gives: clone size, D gene, V gene, J gene, CDR3 DNA, CDR3 protein. D genes are given only for firm matches. Where a row states a size, it is once, few, many or the class of an expanded clone; other rows omit it.

>NA|NA|TRBV5-1|TRBJ2-3
TGCGCCAGCAGCTTCCCGGGGTCAGGCGGCACAGATACGCAGTATTTT
CASSFPGSGGTDTQYF
>NA|NA|TRBV2|TRBJ2-7
TGTGCCAGCAGTGATTTTAGCAGGGTTGGCGAGCAGTACTTC
CASSDFSRVGEQYF
>NA|NA|TRBV27|TRBJ2-7
TGTGCCAGCAGTTTCAGCGGTTTTTCGCCCTACGAGCAGTACTTC
CASSFSGFSPYEQYF
>NA|NA|TRBV25-1|TRBJ2-1
TGTGCCAGCAGTACAGGGTCCAGCGGAAAGCAGTTCTTC
CASSTGSSGKQFF
>once|NA|TRBV6-5|TRBJ1-1
TGTGCCAGCAGTTTTCATCCGAACACTGAAGCTTTCTTT
CASSFHPNTEAFF
>NA|TRBD1|TRBV2|TRBJ2-1
TGTGCCAGCACAGCGACAGGGTCCTCCTACAATGAGCAGTTCTTC
CASTATGSSYNEQFF
>few|NA|TRBV6-1|TRBJ2-7
TGTGCCAGCAGTGAAGCGCTGTTGGGGGGGCCCTACGAGCAGTACTTC
CASSEALLGGPYEQYF
>few|TRBD1|TRBV7-9|TRBJ1-5
TGTGCCAGCAGCTTAGACTTCACAGGGGATCAGCCCCAGCATTTT
CASSLDFTGDQPQHF
>NA|TRBD1|TRBV2|TRBJ2-4
TGTGCCAGCAGCGGGGAGGGACAGGGACAGTACTTC
CASSGEGQGQYF
>NA|TRBD1|TRBV5-1|TRBJ2-7
TGCGCCAGCAGCTTGGGGGTCTCAGGGGGCACCCTCTACGAGCAGTACTTC
CASSLGVSGGTLYEQYF
>NA|NA|TRBV28|TRBJ2-2
TGTGCCAGCAGTTATACAGGGAAGGGCGGGGAGCTGTTTTTT
CASSYTGKGGELFF
>NA|NA|TRBV18|TRBJ1-4
TGTGCCAGCTCGGCAGGGTTTGGAGAAAAACTGTTTTTT
CASSAGFGEKLFF
>NA|NA|TRBV19|TRBJ2-7
TGTGCCAGTAGCCCCACAGGGTCCTCCTACGAGCAGTACTTC
CASSPTGSSYEQYF
>NA|NA|TRBV28|TRBJ2-1
TGTGCCAGTACAGGGACCCTTTGGGATGAGCAGTTCTTC
CASTGTLWDEQFF
>NA|TRBD2|TRBV6-1|TRBJ2-5
TGTGCCAGCAGGGCGGCGGGAGGGCAAGAGACCCAGTACTTC
CASRAAGGQETQYF
>NA|NA|TRBV2|TRBJ2-5
TGTGCCAGCAGCCCGTCGAGGGTGAACCAAGAGACCCAGTACTTC
CASSPSRVNQETQYF
>NA|TRBD2|TRBV7-2|TRBJ2-7
TGTGCCAGCAGCTTAATTCCGGCTAGCGGAATCTACGAGCAGTACTTC
CASSLIPASGIYEQYF
>NA|TRBD1|TRBV2|TRBJ2-7
TGTGCCAGCAAGGGGACAGGGGGCGACGAGCAGTACTTC
CASKGTGGDEQYF
>NA|NA|TRBV27|TRBJ2-2
TGTGCCAGCAGTACCAAAGGGACACCCCTCGGCGGGGAGCTGTTTTTT
CASSTKGTPLGGELFF
>NA|NA|TRBV10-3|TRBJ1-4
TGTGCCATCAGTGAGAAAGGGAGGGATGAAAAACTGTTTTTT
CAISEKGRDEKLFF
>NA|TRBD2|TRBV6-5|TRBJ2-1
TGTGCCACCTCCGGACTAGCGCCCTACAATGAGCAGTTCTTC
CATSGLAPYNEQFF
>NA|NA|TRBV5-1|TRBJ1-1
TGCGCCAGCAGCTTCGGTGCGGACACTGAAGCTTTCTTT
CASSFGADTEAFF
>NA|TRBD1|TRBV5-1|TRBJ2-7
TGCGCCAGCAGCTTGCGACAGGGGGCGGTAGGATACGAGCAGTACTTC
CASSLRQGAVGYEQYF
>NA|TRBD2|TRBV2|TRBJ2-7
TGTGCCAGCAGTGGGCTAGCGGGAGAATCCTACGAGCAGTACTTC
CASSGLAGESYEQYF
>NA|NA|TRBV4-2|TRBJ1-1
TGTGCCAGCAGCCGGAATGGGGCCTTGGGCACTGAAGCTTTCTTT
CASSRNGALGTEAFF
>NA|NA|TRBV30|TRBJ2-3
TGTGCCTGGAGTTTAAACGCCGGGACTCATAGCACAGATACGCAGTATTTT
CAWSLNAGTHSTDTQYF
>NA|NA|TRBV6-5|TRBJ2-1
TGTGCCAGCAGTCGGGGCTCCTACAATGAGCAGTTCTTC
CASSRGSYNEQFF
>NA|NA|TRBV5-4|TRBJ1-1
TGTGCCAGCAGCTTGATTTCAGGGGTGCAGACTGAAGCTTTCTTT
CASSLISGVQTEAFF
>NA|TRBD2|TRBV5-6|TRBJ2-2
TGTGCCAGCAGCACGGGGTTGGTAGCGGGAGCGGTGGTCACCGGGGAGCTGTTTTTT
CASSTGLVAGAVVTGELFF
>NA|TRBD1|TRBV28|TRBJ1-1
TGTGCCAGCAGAATATCCGGACAGGGGTTCACTGAAGCTTTCTTT
CASRISGQGFTEAFF
>NA|TRBD1|TRBV4-1|TRBJ2-2
TGCGCCAGCAGCGGGACAGGGGGATCTTGGGAGCTGTTTTTT
CASSGTGGSWELFF
>NA|NA|TRBV5-1|TRBJ2-6
TGCGCCAGCGGCCCCGGGGAGGCTGGGGCCAACGTCCTGACTTTC
CASGPGEAGANVLTF
>few|TRBD2|TRBV13|TRBJ2-3
TGTGCCAGCAGCTGGATAGCGGGAGAGGGCACAGATACGCAGTATTTT
CASSWIAGEGTDTQYF
>NA|NA|TRBV27|TRBJ2-6
TGTGCCAGCAGTTTATCGGGAGGTTCTGGGGCCAACGTCCTGACTTTC
CASSLSGGSGANVLTF
>NA|NA|TRBV6-1|TRBJ2-1
TGTGCCAGCAGTGGATTGGGACTTTCCGCCTACAATGAGCAGTTCTTC
CASSGLGLSAYNEQFF
>NA|NA|TRBV30|TRBJ1-4
TGTGCCTGGAGGGGGGAGGCCCAGAATGAAAAACTGTTTTTT
CAWRGEAQNEKLFF